The 10 T cell receptor beta chains below come from one sample, sequenced in a study of neurological immune-mediated disorders. TCRdb passed the 5' RACE reads through MiXCR, listing each CDR3 protein once. The sample contains some 60,000 distinct CDR3 sequences, approximately 3.7% of which appear only once. Sequencing used PBMCs. The source of these receptors is a woman in her 50s with multiple sclerosis.

This clonotype was counted many times. The chain links TRBV11-2 to TRBJ1-6; D is possibly TRBD1 (5 bases). With 1 base removed from V and 16 bases from J, the gap between germline ends came to 14 bases. CDR1 and CDR2 (germline): SGHAT, FQNNGV. The CDR3 consists of 13 residues. The CDR3 is CASSLGLRESLHF. In nucleotides, the CDR3 is TGTGCCAGCAGCTTAGGCCTCAGGGAGTCTCTCCACTTT.

This clonotype was counted at least ten times. This rearrangement joins TRBV11-2 to TRBJ1-1; a weak D match, TRBD1 (5 bases). The germline CDR1 and CDR2 sequences are SGHAT and FQNNGV. V was shortened by 5 bases and J by 4 bases, with 14 bases between the two germline ends. CDR3 size: 14 residues. The CDR3 protein is CASSPGVVGTEAFF. Here the CDR3 DNA reads TGTGCCAGCAGCCCGGGGGTGGTTGGCACTGAAGCTTTCTTT.

This clonotype has ten or more counts. This chain links TRBV5-5 with TRBJ1-4; a weak D match, TRBD1 (5 bases). V lost 2 bases and J 7 bases, leaving 15 bases between the germline ends. CDR3 size: 15 residues. From germline, CDR1 is SGHKS and CDR2 YYEKEE (reference sequence). CDR3 nucleotide sequence: TGTGCCAGCAGCTTTAGCCCAGGGCGGCTTGAAAAACTGTTTTTT. It specifies CASSFSPGRLEKLFF.

This clonotype was detected a few times. V is TRBV27 and J is TRBJ1-2; 10 positions agree with TRBD1. V gave up 3 bases and J gave up 8 bases; unmatched junction bases: 6. Germline CDR1 reads MNHEY; CDR2 reads SMNVEV (reference sequence). The CDR3 runs to 14 residues. The CDR3 loop is CASSLSGTGVGYTF. The CDR3 coding sequence is TGTGCCAGCAGTTTGTCCGGGACAGGGGTAGGCTACACCTTC.

This clonotype was observed at least ten times. The V call is TRBV24-1, the J call TRBJ2-3; tentative D call: TRBD1 (5 bases). V was trimmed by 5 bases and J by 4 bases, leaving 12 bases between them. The CDR3 has 14 residues. Germline assignment: CDR1 KGHDR and CDR2 SFDVKD. As DNA, the CDR3 is TGTGCCACCAGTGGCCCGAAAGGGGCAGATACGCAGTATTTT. Protein: CATSGPKGADTQYF.

This clonotype was seen repeatedly, ten times or more. The V gene is TRBV5-6, the J gene TRBJ1-4; a possible D gene is TRBD1 (5 bases). The germline CDR1 and CDR2 sequences are SGHDT and YYEEEE. The CDR3 is 14 residues long. V was cut by 4 bases and J by 3 bases, with 10 bases left in between. The CDR3 spells CASSLGGPNEKLFF. As DNA, the CDR3 is TGTGCCAGCAGCCTGGGGGGACCTAATGAAAAACTGTTTTTT.

The rearrangement uses TRBV5-1 and TRBJ2-1, with D uncertain. In germline, CDR1 is SGHRS, CDR2 YFSETQ. The CDR3 length is 14 residues. Between the trimmed V and J ends, which lost 7 bases and 0 bases, there was a span of 11 bases. CDR3 residues: CASSPVGSYNEQFF. Here the CDR3 DNA reads TGCGCCAGCTCCCCGGTAGGCTCCTACAATGAGCAGTTCTTC.

The chain links TRBV7-3 to TRBJ1-1; D gene unclear. V was shortened by 5 bases and J by 11 bases, with 15 bases between the two germline ends. The V gene's germline CDR1 is SGHTA and CDR2 FQGTGA. The CDR3 contains 12 residues. CDR3 sequence: CASSIFGQPAFF. The CDR3 coding sequence is TGTGCCAGCAGCATATTCGGGCAGCCGGCTTTCTTT.

The chain carries TRBV20-1 and TRBJ1-2; D remains unclear. The V gene lost 5 bases and the J gene lost 7 bases, with 8 bases spanning the gap. The CDR3 is 10 residues long. Germline V gene data show CDR1 as DFQATT and CDR2 as SNEGSKA (reference sequence). CDR3 nucleotide sequence: TGCAGTGCTGGCGTCGGTGGCTACACCTTC. Translation gives CSAGVGGYTF.

This clonotype was seen many times. The CDR3 DNA is TGTGCCAGCAGTCAAGGGGGGGGGAACTCTGGAAACACCATATATTTT. Translating it yields CASSQGGGNSGNTIYF. The genes are TRBV5-5 and TRBJ1-3; D perhaps matches TRBD1 (6 bases). CDR1 and CDR2 (germline): SGHKS, YYEKEE (reference sequence). This CDR3 is built from 16 residues. V lost 5 bases and J 0 bases, leaving 15 bases between the germline ends. The full variable domain, in which reference TRBV5-5 and TRBJ1-3 provide the parts outside the CDR3, is DAGVTQSPTHLIKTRGQQVTLRCSPISGHKSVSWYQQVLGQGPQFIFQYYEKEERGRGNFPDRFSARQFPNYSSELNVNALLLGDSALYLCASSQGGGNSGNTIYFGEGSWLTVV.